Each of the 11 T cell receptor beta chains below was sequenced from the same sample in a study of CD8 T cells in ankylosing spondylitis. TCRdb reprocessed the 5' RACE reads via MiXCR and lists one record per CDR3 protein. The table shows some 200,000 distinct CDR3 sequences, with about 13% occurring only once. Sequenced input: blood, either unsorted or a sorted T cell fraction (not recorded which). Receptors originate from a male donor with ankylosing spondylitis or in good health (not recorded which).

The chain employs TRBV12-5 and TRBJ2-3; no clear D. The V gene lost 1 base and the J gene lost 12 bases, with 11 bases spanning the gap. The CDR3 consists of 12 residues. Germline assignment: CDR1 LGHNT and CDR2 FRNRAP. The chain's CDR3 is CASGLDSFLQYF. Written as DNA, the CDR3 is TGTGCTAGTGGTTTGGACTCTTTCCTTCAGTATTTT.

V gene TRBV21-1 combines with J gene TRBJ2-7; the D call of TRBD2 is as the table states it, not checked on the DNA. TRBV21-1 is a pseudogene. The CDR3 contains 18 residues. The CDR3 region has the DNA TGTGCCAGCAGCAAAGTTGGGACTAGCGGGGCTCCGGCGGGAGAGCAGTACTTC. This sequence encodes CASSKVGTSGAPAGEQYF.

The V call is TRBV20-1, the J call TRBJ1-1; 7 bases line up with TRBD1. Looked up from germline, CDR1 is DFQATT and CDR2 is SNEGSKA (reference sequence). The J segment lost 11 bases and the V segment lost 4 bases, leaving 7 bases of the junction unmatched. The length of the CDR3 is 11 residues. CDR3 in amino acids: CSAIETGLAFF. CDR3 DNA: TGCAGTGCTATCGAGACAGGGCTGGCTTTCTTT.

This clonotype was counted ten times or more. The conserved closing phenylalanine or tryptophan is absent in this CDR3, likely reflecting a read error. The DNA is left out, because the CDR3 cannot be placed on it with certainty; the CDR3 is given as TCRdb lists it. The chain has TRBV7-9 and TRBJ2-7; no DNA check was done on the table's D call, TRBD1. The germline V gene encodes CDR1 SEHNR and CDR2 FQNEAQ (reference sequence). Including both end residues, the CDR3 is 11 amino acids long. CDR3: CASSLVGLKGI.

V and J are TRBV7-9 and TRBJ1-6; D might be TRBD1 (5 bases). The V gene lost 3 bases and the J gene lost 8 bases, with 11 bases spanning the gap. This CDR3 region has 14 residues. CDR1 SEHNR and CDR2 FQNEAQ come from the germline V gene (reference sequence). The DNA for the CDR3 is TGTGCCAGCAGCTTTCCAGGGTCGGATTCACCCCTCCACTTT. It is translated as CASSFPGSDSPLHF.

This clonotype was recorded many times. The chain links TRBV10-1 to TRBJ2-1, with D maybe TRBD2 (6 bases). This CDR3 spans 15 amino acids. The germline V and J ends were trimmed by 4 bases and 9 bases, with 19 bases remaining between them. Germline V gene sequence: CDR1 WNHNN, CDR2 SYGVQD (reference sequence). CDR3 protein: CASSAGLFDRTEQFF. The CDR3 DNA sequence: TGCGCCAGCAGTGCTGGACTATTCGATCGGACTGAGCAGTTCTTC.

The J gene is TRBJ2-1, the V gene TRBV6-1; 10 bases are shared with TRBD2. The CDR3 contains 14 residues. Unmatched junction bases numbered 6, after V lost 7 bases and J lost 6 bases. Germline lookup yields CDR1 MNHNS and CDR2 SASEGT. The CDR3 DNA sequence: TGTGCCAGCACCTCTAGCGGGAGTTCCAATGAGCAGTTCTTC. Its protein product is CASTSSGSSNEQFF.

The J gene is TRBJ1-1, the V gene TRBV6-5; D perhaps matches TRBD1 (5 bases). The CDR3 consists of 17 residues. CDR1 MNHEY and CDR2 SVGAGI come from the germline V gene. V dropped 3 bases and J dropped 2 bases, with 19 bases sitting between them. CDR3 loop: CASSYQVPGLINTEAFF. For the CDR3, the DNA is TGTGCCAGCAGTTATCAAGTACCGGGACTAATCAACACTGAAGCTTTCTTT.

V is TRBV6-5 and J is TRBJ2-1; D may be TRBD2 (7 bases). From germline, CDR1 is MNHEY and CDR2 SVGAGI. CDR3 length: 15 residues. V was shortened by 0 bases and J by 3 bases, with 9 bases between the two germline ends. This chain's CDR3 is CASSYSGGHYNEQFF. The CDR3 DNA is TGTGCCAGCAGTTACTCGGGGGGGCACTACAATGAGCAGTTCTTC.

The genes are TRBV10-2 and TRBJ2-1, with 7 bases that match TRBD2. V lost 2 bases and J lost 0; bases outside the gene matches: 4. The CDR3 extends over 16 amino acids. CDR1 and CDR2 (germline): WSHSY, SAAADI. For the CDR3, the DNA is TGCGCCAGCAGTGAGCGGCTAGCGGTCTCCTACAATGAGCAGTTCTTC. Its protein is CASSERLAVSYNEQFF.

The CDR3 loop reads CASSGPRDNDTEAFF. CDR3 nucleotide sequence: TGTGCCAGCAGTGGTCCCCGGGACAATGACACTGAAGCTTTCTTT. J is TRBJ1-1 and V is TRBV6-4; possibly TRBD1 for D (6 bases). Trimming pared 4 bases from V and 3 bases from J, leaving 15 bases between. CDR1 MRHNA and CDR2 SNTAGT come from the germline V gene. The CDR3 loop spans 15 amino acids.